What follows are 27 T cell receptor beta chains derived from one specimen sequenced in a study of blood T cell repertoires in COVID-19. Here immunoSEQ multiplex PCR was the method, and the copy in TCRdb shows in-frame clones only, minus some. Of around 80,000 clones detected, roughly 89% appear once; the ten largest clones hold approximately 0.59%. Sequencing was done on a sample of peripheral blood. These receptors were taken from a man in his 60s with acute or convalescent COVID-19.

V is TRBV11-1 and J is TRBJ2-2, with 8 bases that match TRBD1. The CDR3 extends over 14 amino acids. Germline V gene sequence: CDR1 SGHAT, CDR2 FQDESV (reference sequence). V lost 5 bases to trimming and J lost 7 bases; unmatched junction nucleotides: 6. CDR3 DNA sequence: TGTGCCAGCAGCACGGACAGGGTGAACGGGGAGCTGTTTTTT. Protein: CASSTDRVNGELFF.

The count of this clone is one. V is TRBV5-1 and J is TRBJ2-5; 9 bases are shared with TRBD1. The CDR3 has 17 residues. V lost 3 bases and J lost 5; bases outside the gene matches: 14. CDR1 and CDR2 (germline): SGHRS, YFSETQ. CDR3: CASSWIPGQGWSETQYF. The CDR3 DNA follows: TGCGCCAGCAGCTGGATTCCGGGACAGGGATGGTCGGAGACCCAGTACTTC.

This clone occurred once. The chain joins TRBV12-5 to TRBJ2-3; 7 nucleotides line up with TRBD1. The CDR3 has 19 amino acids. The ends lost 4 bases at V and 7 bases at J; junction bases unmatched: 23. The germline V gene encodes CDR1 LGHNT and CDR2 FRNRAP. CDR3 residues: CASGSGTAPDRAWGNTQYF. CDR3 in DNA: TGTGCTAGTGGTTCCGGGACAGCACCTGACCGGGCTTGGGGAAATACGCAGTATTTT. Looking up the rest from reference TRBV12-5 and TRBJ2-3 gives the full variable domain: DARVTQTPRHKVTEMGQEVTMRCQPILGHNTVFWYRQTMMQGLELLAYFRNRAPLDDSGMPKDRFSAEMPDATLATLKIQPSEPRDSAVYFCASGSGTAPDRAWGNTQYFGPGTRLTVL.

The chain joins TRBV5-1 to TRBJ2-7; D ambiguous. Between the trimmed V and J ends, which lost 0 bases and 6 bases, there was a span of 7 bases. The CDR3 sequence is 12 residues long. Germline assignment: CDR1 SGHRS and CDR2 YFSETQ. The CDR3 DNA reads TGCGCCAGCAGCTTGGGTGACATCGAGCAGTACTTC. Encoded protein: CASSLGDIEQYF.

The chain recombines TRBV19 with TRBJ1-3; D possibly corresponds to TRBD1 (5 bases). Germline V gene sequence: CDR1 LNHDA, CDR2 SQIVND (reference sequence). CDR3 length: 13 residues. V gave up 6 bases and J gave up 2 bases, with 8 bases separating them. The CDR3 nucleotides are TGTGCCAGTAGAGAGACAGCTGGAAACACCATATATTTT. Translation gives CASRETAGNTIYF.

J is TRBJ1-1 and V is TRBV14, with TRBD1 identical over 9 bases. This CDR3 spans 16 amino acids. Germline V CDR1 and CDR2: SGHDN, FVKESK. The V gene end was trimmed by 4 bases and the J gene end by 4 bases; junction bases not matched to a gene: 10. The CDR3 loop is CASSRTGVGRGTEAFF. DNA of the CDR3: TGTGCCAGCAGCCGGACAGGGGTTGGTCGCGGCACTGAAGCTTTCTTT. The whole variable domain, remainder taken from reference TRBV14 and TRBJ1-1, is EAGVTQFPSHSVIEKGQTVTLRCDPISGHDNLYWYRRVMGKEIKFLLHFVKESKQDESGMPNNRFLAERTGGTYSTLKVQPAELEDSGVYFCASSRTGVGRGTEAFFGQGTRLTVV.

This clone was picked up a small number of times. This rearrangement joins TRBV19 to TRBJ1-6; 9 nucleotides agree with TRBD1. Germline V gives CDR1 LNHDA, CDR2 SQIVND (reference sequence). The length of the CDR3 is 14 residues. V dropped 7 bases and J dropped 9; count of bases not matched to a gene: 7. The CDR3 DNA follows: TGTGCCAGTACTCTTACAGGGGGCCTTTCACCCCTCCACTTT. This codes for CASTLTGGLSPLHF.

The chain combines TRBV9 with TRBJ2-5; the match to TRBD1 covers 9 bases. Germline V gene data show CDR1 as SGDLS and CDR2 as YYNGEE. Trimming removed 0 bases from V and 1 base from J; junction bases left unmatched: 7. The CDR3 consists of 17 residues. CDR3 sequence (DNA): TGTGCCAGCAGCGTAGCGGTGACAGGGGGGGGCCAAGAGACCCAGTACTTC. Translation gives CASSVAVTGGGQETQYF.

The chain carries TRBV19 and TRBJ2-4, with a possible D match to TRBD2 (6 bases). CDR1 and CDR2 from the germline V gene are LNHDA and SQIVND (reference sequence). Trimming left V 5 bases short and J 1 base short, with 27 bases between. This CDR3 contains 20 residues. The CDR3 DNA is TGTGCCAGTAGTTACTCCCGACTAGGGGCCCTTCACGCGGCCAAAAACATTCAGTACTTC. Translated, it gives CASSYSRLGALHAAKNIQYF.

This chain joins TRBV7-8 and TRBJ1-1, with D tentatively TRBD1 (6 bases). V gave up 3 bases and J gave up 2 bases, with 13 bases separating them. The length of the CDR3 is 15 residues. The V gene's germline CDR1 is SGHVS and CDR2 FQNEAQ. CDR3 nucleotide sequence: TGTGCCAGCAGCTTTGGGGGGGCGGTTAACACTGAAGCTTTCTTT. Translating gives CASSFGGAVNTEAFF.

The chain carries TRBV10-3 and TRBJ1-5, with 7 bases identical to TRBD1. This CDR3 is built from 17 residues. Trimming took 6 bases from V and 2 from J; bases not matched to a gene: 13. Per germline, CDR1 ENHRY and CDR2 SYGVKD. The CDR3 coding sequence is TGTGCCATCAGCGGTCGGGAGGGGGCTAGTGGCAATCAGCCCCAGCATTTT. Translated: CAISGREGASGNQPQHF.

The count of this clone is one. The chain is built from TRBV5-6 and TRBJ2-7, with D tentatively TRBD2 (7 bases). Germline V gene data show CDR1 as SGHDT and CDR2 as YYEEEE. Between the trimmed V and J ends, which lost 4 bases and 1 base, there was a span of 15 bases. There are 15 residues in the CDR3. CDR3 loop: CASSLPGGGSYEQYF. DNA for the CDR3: TGTGCCAGCAGCCTCCCGGGGGGCGGATCCTACGAGCAGTACTTC.

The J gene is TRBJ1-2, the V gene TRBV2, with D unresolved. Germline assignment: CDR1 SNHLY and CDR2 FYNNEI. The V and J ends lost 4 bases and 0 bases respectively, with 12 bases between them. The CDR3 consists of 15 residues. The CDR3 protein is CASSATNSANYGYTF. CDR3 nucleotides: TGTGCCAGCAGTGCCACAAATTCCGCTAACTATGGCTACACCTTC. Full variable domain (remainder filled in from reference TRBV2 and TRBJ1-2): EPEVTQTPSHQVTQMGQEVILRCVPISNHLYFYWYRQILGQKVEFLVSFYNNEISEKSEIFDDQFSVERPDGSNFTLKIRSTKLEDSAMYFCASSATNSANYGYTFGSGTRLTVV.

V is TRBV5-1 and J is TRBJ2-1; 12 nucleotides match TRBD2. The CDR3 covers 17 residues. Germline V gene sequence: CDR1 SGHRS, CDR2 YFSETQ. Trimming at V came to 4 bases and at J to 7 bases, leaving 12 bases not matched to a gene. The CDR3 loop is CASSGRTSGISQNEQFF. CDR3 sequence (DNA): TGCGCCAGCAGCGGGAGGACTAGCGGGATTAGCCAGAATGAGCAGTTCTTC. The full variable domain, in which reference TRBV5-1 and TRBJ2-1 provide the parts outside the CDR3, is KAGVTQTPRYLIKTRGQQVTLSCSPISGHRSVSWYQQTPGQGLQFLFEYFSETQRNKGNFPGRFSGRQFSNSRSEMNVSTLELGDSALYLCASSGRTSGISQNEQFFGPGTRLTVL.

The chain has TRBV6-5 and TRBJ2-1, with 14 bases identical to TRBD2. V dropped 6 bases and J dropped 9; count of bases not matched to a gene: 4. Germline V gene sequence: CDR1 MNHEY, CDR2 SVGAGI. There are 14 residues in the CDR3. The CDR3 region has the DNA TGTGCCAGCAGGACTAGCGGGGGGGCCTTTGAGCAGTTCTTC. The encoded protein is CASRTSGGAFEQFF.

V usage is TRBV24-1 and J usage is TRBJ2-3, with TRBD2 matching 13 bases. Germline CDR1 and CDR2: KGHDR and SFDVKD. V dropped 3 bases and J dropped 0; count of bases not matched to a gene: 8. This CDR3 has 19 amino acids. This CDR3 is CATSDPPTSGGRSTDTQYF. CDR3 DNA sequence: TGTGCCACCAGTGATCCCCCGACTAGCGGGGGGCGTAGCACAGATACGCAGTATTTT.

The CDR3 loop reads CASSRIAGVNNEQFF. CDR3 bases: TGTGCCAGTAGTCGGATAGCGGGAGTGAACAATGAGCAGTTCTTC. The chain couples TRBV19 to TRBJ2-1; TRBD2 aligns across 9 bases. CDR1 and CDR2 from the germline V gene are LNHDA and SQIVND (reference sequence). The CDR3 is 15 residues long. The J segment lost 5 bases and the V segment lost 5 bases, leaving 7 bases of the junction unmatched.

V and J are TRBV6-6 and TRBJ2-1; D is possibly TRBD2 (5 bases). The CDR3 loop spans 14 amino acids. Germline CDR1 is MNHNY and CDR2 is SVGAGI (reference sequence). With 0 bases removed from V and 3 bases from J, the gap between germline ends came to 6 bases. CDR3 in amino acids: CASSYSRVYNEQFF. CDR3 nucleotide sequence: TGTGCCAGCAGTTACTCGCGGGTCTACAATGAGCAGTTCTTC.

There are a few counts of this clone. CDR3 loop: CASSFRGGGTTGELFF. The CDR3, as DNA: TGCGCCAGCAGCTTCAGAGGCGGGGGGACCACCGGGGAGCTGTTTTTT. The V gene is TRBV5-1, the J gene TRBJ2-2; 8 nucleotides agree with TRBD2. V lost 2 bases, J lost 4 bases, and 7 bases stayed unmatched. The V gene's germline CDR1 is SGHRS and CDR2 YFSETQ. This CDR3 spans 16 amino acids.

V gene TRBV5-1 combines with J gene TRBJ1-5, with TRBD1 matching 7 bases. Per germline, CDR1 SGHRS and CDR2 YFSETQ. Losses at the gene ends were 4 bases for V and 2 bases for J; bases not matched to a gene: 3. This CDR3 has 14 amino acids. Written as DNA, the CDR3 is TGCGCCAGCAGCCGTACAGGGGGCAATCAGCCCCAGCATTTT. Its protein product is CASSRTGGNQPQHF.

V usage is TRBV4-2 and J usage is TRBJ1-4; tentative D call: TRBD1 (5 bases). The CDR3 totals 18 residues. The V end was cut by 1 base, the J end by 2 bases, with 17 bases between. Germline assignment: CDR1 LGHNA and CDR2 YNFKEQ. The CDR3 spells CASSQAQGGVETNEKLFF. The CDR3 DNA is TGTGCCAGCAGCCAAGCTCAGGGAGGCGTCGAGACTAATGAAAAACTGTTTTTT.

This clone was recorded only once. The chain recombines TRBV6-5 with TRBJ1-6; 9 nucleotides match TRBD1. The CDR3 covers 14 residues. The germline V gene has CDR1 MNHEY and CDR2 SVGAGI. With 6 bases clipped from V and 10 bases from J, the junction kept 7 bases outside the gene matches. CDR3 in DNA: TGTGCCAGCAGCCTGACAGGGGGAAACTCACCCCTCCACTTT. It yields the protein CASSLTGGNSPLHF.

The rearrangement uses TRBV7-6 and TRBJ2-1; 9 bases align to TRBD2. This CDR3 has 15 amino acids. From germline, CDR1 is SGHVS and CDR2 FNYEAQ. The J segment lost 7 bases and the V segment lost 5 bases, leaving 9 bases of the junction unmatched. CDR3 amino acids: CASSTIAGEWNEQFF. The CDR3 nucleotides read TGTGCCAGCAGCACCATAGCGGGAGAATGGAATGAGCAGTTCTTC.

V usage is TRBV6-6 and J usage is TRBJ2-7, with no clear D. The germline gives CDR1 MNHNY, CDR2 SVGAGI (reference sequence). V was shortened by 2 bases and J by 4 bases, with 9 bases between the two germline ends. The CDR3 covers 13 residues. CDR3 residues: CASSYASWYEQYF. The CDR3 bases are TGTGCCAGCAGTTACGCCAGTTGGTACGAGCAGTACTTC.

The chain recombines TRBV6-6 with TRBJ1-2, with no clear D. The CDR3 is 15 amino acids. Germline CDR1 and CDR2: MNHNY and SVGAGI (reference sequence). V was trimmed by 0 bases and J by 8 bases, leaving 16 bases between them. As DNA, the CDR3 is TGTGCCAGCAGTTACTCGATTCTAAAAGCGGAAGGCTACACCTTC. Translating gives CASSYSILKAEGYTF.

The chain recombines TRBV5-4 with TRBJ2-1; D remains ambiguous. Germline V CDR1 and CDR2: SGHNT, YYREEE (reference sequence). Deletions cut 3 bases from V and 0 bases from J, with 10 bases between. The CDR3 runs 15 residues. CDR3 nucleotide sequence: TGTGCCAGCAGCTCAGGATTGAGCTCCTACAATGAGCAGTTCTTC. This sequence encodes CASSSGLSSYNEQFF.

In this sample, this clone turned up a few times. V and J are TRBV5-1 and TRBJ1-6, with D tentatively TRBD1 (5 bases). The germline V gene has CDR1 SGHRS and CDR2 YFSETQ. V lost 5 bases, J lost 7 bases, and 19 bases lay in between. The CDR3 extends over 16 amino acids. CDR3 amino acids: CASSPGPGTGNSPLHF. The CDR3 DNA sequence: TGCGCCAGCAGTCCAGGACCCGGGACTGGGAATTCACCCCTCCACTTT.